This TCR beta chain was recorded in a study of blood T cells in healthy people across ages. CDR3 length: 14 residues. Trimming pared 5 bases from V and 2 bases from J, leaving 12 bases between. A J-beta primer mix and a sample-barcoded 5' primer were used in a second PCR of roughly 6 to 11 cycles. TCRdb analysed the 5' RACE reads with MiXCR anew, one entry per CDR3 protein. The data contain nearly 800,000 distinct CDR3 sequences, more than 20% of them seen just once; the ten biggest clones take up around 3.6%. This sample was also put to use in a study of T cells of mothers and their children.

Material: blood. This TCR was recovered from a boy younger than 18 in good health. The V gene is TRBV12-3 or TRBV12-4, the J gene TRBJ1-2; D ambiguous. CDR3 residues: CASSDHQTNYGYTF. The CDR3 DNA follows: TGTGCCAGCAGTGACCACCAGACCAACTATGGCTACACCTTC.